These 20 T cell receptor beta chains came from one sample sequenced in a study of control samples from healthy donors and cancer patients. TCRdb's table, derived via immunoSEQ multiplex PCR, lists solely in-frame clones and lacks some. The sample records approximately 58,000 clones, approximately 90% being singletons. The specimen sequenced was PBMCs. All receptors derive from a man in his sixties with head and neck cancer.

The rearrangement links TRBV7-3 to TRBJ1-2; no clear D gene. The V and J ends lost 4 bases and 7 bases respectively, with 13 bases between them. The CDR3 is made up of 13 amino acids. Per the germline V gene, CDR1 is SGHTA and CDR2 is FQGTGA. CDR3 DNA sequence: TGTGCCAGCAGCTCTTCTGGGAAAGGTGGCTACACCTTC. This gives the protein CASSSSGKGGYTF.

The V gene is TRBV14, the J gene TRBJ2-2; 10 bases align to TRBD1. The germline V gene encodes CDR1 SGHDN and CDR2 FVKESK. This CDR3 region has 14 residues. The V gene end was trimmed by 6 bases and the J gene end by 7 bases; junction bases not matched to a gene: 5. CDR3 in amino acids: CASRRQGAIGELFF. As DNA, the CDR3 is TGTGCCAGCAGGAGACAGGGGGCAATCGGGGAGCTGTTTTTT.

V usage is TRBV27 and J usage is TRBJ1-2, with 11 bases lining up with TRBD1. Germline assignment: CDR1 MNHEY and CDR2 SMNVEV (reference sequence). The CDR3 contains 15 residues. J gave up 2 bases and V 5 bases, and 4 bases lay outside the gene matches. This CDR3 reads CASSPWTGGNYGYTF. In DNA form, the CDR3 reads TGTGCCAGCAGTCCGTGGACAGGGGGCAACTATGGCTACACCTTC.

DNA for the CDR3: TGTGCCAGCAGTTACGGGGTGAGGGCTGGGGCCAACGTCCTGACTTTC. Protein product: CASSYGVRAGANVLTF. This chain joins TRBV6-6 and TRBJ2-6, with D possibly TRBD2 on 5 matching bases. Germline assignment: CDR1 MNHNY and CDR2 SVGAGI (reference sequence). Trimming left V 2 bases short and J 2 bases short, with 10 bases between. The CDR3 has 16 amino acids.

This clone appeared once. The chain employs TRBV6-5 and TRBJ2-7, with D tentatively TRBD2 (5 bases). The CDR3 has 16 residues. The V end was cut by 0 bases, the J end by 0 bases, with 12 bases between. Germline V gene sequence: CDR1 MNHEY, CDR2 SVGAGI. DNA of the CDR3: TGTGCCAGCAGTTACTCGATATCTAGCCACTCCTACGAGCAGTACTTC. It encodes CASSYSISSHSYEQYF.

This rearrangement joins TRBV15 to TRBJ2-5, with D possibly TRBD1 on 5 matching bases. The germline gives CDR1 LNHNV, CDR2 YYDKDF (reference sequence). The CDR3 has 15 residues. Trimming removed 0 bases at V and 5 bases at J, with 13 bases between. As DNA, the CDR3 is TGTGCCACCAGCAGAGACAGGGCCCGCAGTGAGACCCAGTACTTC. It yields the protein CATSRDRARSETQYF.

The J gene is TRBJ1-5, the V gene TRBV19; D might be TRBD1 (5 bases). The length of the CDR3 is 16 residues. Between the trimmed V and J ends, which lost 2 bases and 6 bases, there was a span of 17 bases. Germline V gives CDR1 LNHDA, CDR2 SQIVND (reference sequence). The CDR3 is CASSIWKGQRRQPQHF. In nucleotides, the CDR3 is TGTGCCAGTAGTATATGGAAGGGGCAGCGCCGTCAGCCCCAGCATTTT. The whole variable domain, remainder taken from reference TRBV19 and TRBJ1-5, is DGGITQSPKYLFRKEGQNVTLSCEQNLNHDAMYWYRQDPGQGLRLIYYSQIVNDFQKGDIAEGYSVSREKKESFPLTVTSAQKNPTAFYLCASSIWKGQRRQPQHFGDGTRLSIL.

This rearrangement joins TRBV19 to TRBJ1-2, with a possible D match to TRBD1 (5 bases). Trimming shortened V by 6 bases and J by 2 bases, and 10 bases separated the two germline ends. Germline CDR1 is LNHDA and CDR2 is SQIVND (reference sequence). The CDR3 contains 13 residues. Here the CDR3 DNA reads TGTGCCAGTAGAGACAGCTTCAACTATGGCTACACCTTC. The encoded protein is CASRDSFNYGYTF. The whole variable domain, remainder taken from reference TRBV19 and TRBJ1-2, is DGGITQSPKYLFRKEGQNVTLSCEQNLNHDAMYWYRQDPGQGLRLIYYSQIVNDFQKGDIAEGYSVSREKKESFPLTVTSAQKNPTAFYLCASRDSFNYGYTFGSGTRLTVV.

The V and J genes are TRBV19 and TRBJ1-3, with a possible D match to TRBD1 (5 bases). Germline V gene sequence: CDR1 LNHDA, CDR2 SQIVND (reference sequence). The CDR3 consists of 19 residues. Between the trimmed V and J ends, which lost 5 bases and 0 bases, there was a span of 23 bases. The CDR3: CASSRRGSREPSSGNTIYF. The DNA for the CDR3 is TGTGCCAGTAGTCGGAGGGGCTCGAGAGAACCGAGCTCTGGAAACACCATATATTTT.

The table lists this clone with a count of one. The chain is built from TRBV5-8 and TRBJ2-1; 8 bases match TRBD2. Per germline, CDR1 SGHTS and CDR2 YDEGEE. The J segment lost 7 bases and the V segment lost 4 bases, leaving 10 bases of the junction unmatched. The CDR3 is 15 amino acids. Here the CDR3 reads CASSPFSGSMNEQFF. DNA of the CDR3: TGTGCCAGCAGCCCTTTCAGCGGGAGTATGAATGAGCAGTTCTTC.

The V and J genes are TRBV6-5 and TRBJ1-6, with D possibly being TRBD1 (5 bases). The germline V and J ends were trimmed by 6 bases and 10 bases, with 16 bases remaining between them. The CDR3 covers 14 residues. Per germline, CDR1 MNHEY and CDR2 SVGAGI. The CDR3 sequence is CASSPSGLQSPLHF. As DNA, the CDR3 is TGTGCCAGCAGCCCCTCAGGGTTGCAATCACCCCTCCACTTT.

The gene calls are TRBV19 and TRBJ2-7; D is perhaps TRBD1 or TRBD2 (5 bases each). The CDR3 is 15 residues long. Germline CDR1 reads LNHDA; CDR2 reads SQIVND (reference sequence). With 4 bases removed from V and 2 bases from J, the gap between germline ends came to 15 bases. The CDR3 protein is CASSTYGTEAYEQYF. The CDR3 DNA sequence: TGTGCCAGTAGTACATACGGGACGGAAGCCTACGAGCAGTACTTC.

This chain connects TRBV7-2 to TRBJ1-5; maybe TRBD1 (6 bases). Trimming stripped 5 bases from V and 1 base from J, with 12 bases between. This CDR3 contains 15 residues. Germline V gene sequence: CDR1 SGHTA, CDR2 FQGNSA. CDR3 amino acids: CASSPRGLSNQPQHF. CDR3 coding DNA: TGTGCCAGCAGCCCCAGGGGACTCAGCAATCAGCCCCAGCATTTT.

The genes are TRBV20-1 and TRBJ1-2; possible D gene TRBD1, 5 bases. The CDR3 is made up of 11 amino acids. Per germline, CDR1 DFQATT and CDR2 SNEGSKA (reference sequence). V shed 1 base and J shed 7 bases, with 7 bases lying between them. CDR3 in DNA: TGCAGTGCTAGAGGGGGGAGTGGCTACACCTTC. Residues: CSARGGSGYTF.

V gene TRBV5-4 combines with J gene TRBJ2-5; D is uncertain. Germline CDR1 and CDR2: SGHNT and YYREEE (reference sequence). With 0 bases removed from V and 5 bases from J, the gap between germline ends came to 11 bases. There are 14 residues in the CDR3. Here the CDR3 reads CASSLGGSRETQYF. The CDR3 nucleotides read TGTGCCAGCAGCTTGGGTGGTTCTCGGGAGACCCAGTACTTC.

The chain joins TRBV19 to TRBJ1-4, with D possibly being TRBD1 (5 bases). V was shortened by 6 bases and J by 5 bases, with 10 bases between the two germline ends. CDR3 length equals 13 residues. The V gene's germline CDR1 is LNHDA and CDR2 SQIVND (reference sequence). The CDR3 protein is CASRSSGNEKLFF. DNA for the CDR3: TGTGCCAGTAGGTCCTCAGGGAATGAAAAACTGTTTTTT.

V gene TRBV7-9 combines with J gene TRBJ1-4; perhaps TRBD1 as D (5 bases). V lost 5 bases and J 3 bases, leaving 7 bases between the germline ends. Germline CDR1 is SEHNR and CDR2 is FQNEAQ (reference sequence). The CDR3 contains 13 residues. CDR3 region: CASSRGPNEKLFF. CDR3 in DNA: TGTGCCAGCAGCCGGGGACCTAATGAAAAACTGTTTTTT. Drawing the rest from reference TRBV7-9 and TRBJ1-4, the complete variable domain is DTGVSQNPRHKITKRGQNVTFRCDPISEHNRLYWYRQTLGQGPEFLTYFQNEAQLEKSRLLSDRFSAERPKGSFSTLEIQRTEQGDSAMYLCASSRGPNEKLFFGSGTQLSVL.

V gene TRBV3-1 (or the pseudogene TRBV3-2) combines with J gene TRBJ1-5, with TRBD1 matching over 7 bases. The CDR3 contains 16 residues. CDR1 LGHDT and CDR2 YNNKEL come from the germline V gene (reference sequence). Trimming at V came to 1 base and at J to 4 bases, leaving 7 bases not matched to a gene. CDR3 in DNA: TGTGCCAGCAGCCAAGCAGGGGGAAAGTCGAATCAGCCCCAGCATTTT. This translates into CASSQAGGKSNQPQHF.

The chain combines TRBV9 with TRBJ1-3; D is perhaps TRBD1 (6 bases). V was trimmed by 4 bases and J by 2 bases, leaving 19 bases between them. CDR3 length equals 17 residues. CDR1 and CDR2 from the germline V gene are SGDLS and YYNGEE. CDR3 sequence: CASSSRHGTRAGNTIYF. CDR3 DNA sequence: TGTGCCAGCAGCTCCCGCCACGGGACACGTGCTGGAAACACCATATATTTT.

This clone was seen once. The rearrangement uses TRBV2 and TRBJ2-2; 7 bases align to TRBD1. CDR3 length equals 13 residues. After removal of 9 bases from V and 4 bases from J, the junction contained 5 bases not matched to a gene. Germline V gene sequence: CDR1 SNHLY, CDR2 FYNNEI. CDR3 protein: CASRQGGTGELFF. CDR3 in DNA: TGTGCCAGTAGACAGGGTGGCACCGGGGAGCTGTTTTTT.